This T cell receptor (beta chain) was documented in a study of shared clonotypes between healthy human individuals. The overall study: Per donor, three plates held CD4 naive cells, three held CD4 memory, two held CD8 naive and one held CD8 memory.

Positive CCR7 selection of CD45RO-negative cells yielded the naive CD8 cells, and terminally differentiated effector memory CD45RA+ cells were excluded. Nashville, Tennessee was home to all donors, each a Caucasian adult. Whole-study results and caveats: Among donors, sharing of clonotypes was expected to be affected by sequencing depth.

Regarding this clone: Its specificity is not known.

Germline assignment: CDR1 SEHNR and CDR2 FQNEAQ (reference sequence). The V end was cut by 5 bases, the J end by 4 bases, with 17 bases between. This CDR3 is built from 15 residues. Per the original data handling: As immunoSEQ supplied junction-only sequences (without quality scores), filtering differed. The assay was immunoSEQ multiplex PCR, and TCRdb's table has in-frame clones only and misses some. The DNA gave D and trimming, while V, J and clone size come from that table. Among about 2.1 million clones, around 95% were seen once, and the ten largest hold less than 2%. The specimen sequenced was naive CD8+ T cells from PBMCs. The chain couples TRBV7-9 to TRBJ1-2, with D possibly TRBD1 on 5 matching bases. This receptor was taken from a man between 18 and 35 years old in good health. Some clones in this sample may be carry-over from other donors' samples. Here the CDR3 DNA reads TGTGCCAGCAGCCCGGGGGAACCGGAATTCTATGGCTACACCTTC. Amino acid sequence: CASSPGEPEFYGYTF.